What follows are 27 T cell receptor beta chains derived from one specimen sequenced in a study of Graves' ophthalmopathy and Graves' hyperthyroidism (dated by TCRdb to 2016 to 2019). The sequencer listed for this sample is Illumina HiSeq 2000. TCR beta CDR3 regions were amplified from RNA transcripts for repertoire sequencing. The first round of RT-PCR was done with HTBI primers and the Qiagen OneStep RT-PCR kit, and was followed by a second round of multiplex PCR, then size selection and purification. TCRdb took the public reads, trimmed them with fastp at Q25, ran MiXCR for clone calling and kept in-frame beta chains. Identical CDR3 protein sequences are pooled into one entry, listed with their most common genes and DNA. The sample profile shows about 170,000 distinct CDR3 sequences; less than 45% of them were found once. The top ten hold around 5.5% of the sample. What was sequenced was peripheral blood. Receptors originate from a woman between 35 and 50 years old with Graves' ophthalmopathy. Donor details come from another sample of the same person, matched by shared clones.

The sample holds a few counts of this clonotype. This sequence joins TRBV28 and TRBJ1-5, with D unresolved. There are 14 residues in the CDR3. Germline V gene sequence: CDR1 MDHEN, CDR2 SYDVKM. Deletions cut 5 bases from V and 5 bases from J, with 13 bases between. The CDR3 loop is CASSDTSIYQPQHF. DNA of the CDR3: TGTGCCAGCAGTGACACCAGCATCTATCAGCCCCAGCATTTT.

As DNA, the CDR3 is TGTGCCAGCGGGGGGCTAGCTGGTCGGGTCACCGGGGAGCTGTTTTTT. Amino acid sequence: CASGGLAGRVTGELFF. The rearrangement joins TRBV6-1 to TRBJ2-2; tentatively, D is TRBD1 or TRBD2 (6 bases each). Germline V gene sequence: CDR1 MNHNS, CDR2 SASEGT. CDR3 length: 16 amino acids. V gave up 8 bases and J gave up 4 bases, with 20 bases separating them.

This clonotype was seen ten or more times. The chain recombines TRBV6-1 with TRBJ1-1; D uncertain. V was trimmed by 6 bases and J by 4 bases, leaving 9 bases between them. Germline loops: CDR1 MNHNS, CDR2 SASEGT. The CDR3 totals 12 residues. For the CDR3, the DNA is TGTGCCAGCAGCCTGGTCACCACTGAAGCTTTCTTT. It encodes CASSLVTTEAFF.

This clonotype has a handful of counts. The CDR3 DNA reads as TGTGCCAGCAGCCGCGGGGATTTGAATCGAGACGAGCAGTACTTC. This encodes CASSRGDLNRDEQYF. The genes are TRBV12-3 or TRBV12-4 and TRBJ2-7; D perhaps matches TRBD2 (6 bases). Trimming left V 6 bases short and J 5 bases short, with 20 bases between. The CDR3 extends over 15 amino acids.

This clonotype was seen a few times. This rearrangement joins TRBV12-3 or TRBV12-4 to TRBJ2-7, with D maybe TRBD1 (6 bases). The CDR3 extends over 13 amino acids. Trimming took 7 bases from V and 7 from J, leaving 17 bases between them. This CDR3 reads CASTQGFRGEQYF. CDR3 DNA sequence: TGTGCCAGCACCCAGGGGTTTAGAGGGGAGCAGTACTTC.

This clonotype was recorded many times. The rearrangement links TRBV6-5 to TRBJ1-1; D is unclear. V lost 0 bases and J lost 6, with 8 bases in between. In germline, CDR1 is MNHEY, CDR2 SVGAGI. This CDR3 has 13 amino acids. This CDR3 is CASSYSNGAEAFF. CDR3 bases: TGTGCCAGCAGTTACTCGAATGGGGCTGAAGCTTTCTTT.

The table lists this clonotype with a count of one. Written as DNA, the CDR3 is TGTGCCAGTAGTCGACGGGACAGGGCGGATGGCTACACCTTC. Translated, it gives CASSRRDRADGYTF. The chain employs TRBV19 and TRBJ1-2, with 9 bases lining up with TRBD1. Trimming took 5 bases from V and 6 from J; bases not matched to a gene: 7. There are 14 residues in the CDR3. The germline gives CDR1 LNHDA, CDR2 SQIVND (reference sequence). Variable domain in full (rest from reference TRBV19 and TRBJ1-2): DGGITQSPKYLFRKEGQNVTLSCEQNLNHDAMYWYRQDPGQGLRLIYYSQIVNDFQKGDIAEGYSVSREKKESFPLTVTSAQKNPTAFYLCASSRRDRADGYTFGSGTRLTVV.

This clonotype was seen many times. This chain connects TRBV15 to TRBJ2-7; 11 bases are a match to TRBD2. CDR1 is LNHNV, CDR2 YYDKDF, per germline (reference sequence). V gave up 3 bases and J gave up 6 bases; unmatched junction bases: 4. This CDR3 contains 14 residues. CDR3 DNA: TGTGCCACCAGCAGTCTAGCGGGAGGATCCGAGCAGTACTTC. Translating it yields CATSSLAGGSEQYF.

J is TRBJ1-2 and V is TRBV11-2; 10 bases map to TRBD1. The CDR3 is made up of 14 amino acids. Unmatched junction bases numbered 5, after V lost 5 bases and J lost 5 bases. CDR1 SGHAT and CDR2 FQNNGV come from the germline V gene. DNA of the CDR3: TGTGCCAGCAGCATTCCGGGACAGGGGTATGGCTACACCTTC. Translated: CASSIPGQGYGYTF. Drawing the rest from reference TRBV11-2 and TRBJ1-2, the complete variable domain is EAGVAQSPRYKIIEKRQSVAFWCNPISGHATLYWYQQILGQGPKLLIQFQNNGVVDDSQLPKDRFSAERLKGVDSTLKIQPAKLEDSAVYLCASSIPGQGYGYTFGSGTRLTVV.

There are many counts of this clonotype. The chain is built from TRBV7-2 and TRBJ2-7; the D gene could be TRBD1 or TRBD2 (6 bases each). Trimming took off 3 bases at V and 3 bases at J, with 18 bases between the two ends. Looked up from germline, CDR1 is SGHTA and CDR2 is FQGNSA. The CDR3 covers 16 residues. CDR3 protein: CASSFVGRGLNYEQYF. The CDR3 DNA reads TGTGCCAGCAGCTTCGTTGGCAGGGGACTTAACTACGAGCAGTACTTC.

This clonotype was seen at least ten times. The chain combines TRBV11-2 with TRBJ1-3, with a possible D match to TRBD1 (5 bases). The CDR3 contains 17 residues. Germline CDR1 is SGHAT and CDR2 is FQNNGV. The V and J ends lost 5 bases and 4 bases respectively, with 21 bases between them. In nucleotides, the CDR3 is TGTGCCAGCAGCCTCCCCTCGGCGGGGGTTCTGGGAAACACCATATATTTT. Its protein is CASSLPSAGVLGNTIYF.

This clonotype was counted a few times. The genes are TRBV12-3 or TRBV12-4 and TRBJ2-5; no reliable D call. Between the trimmed V and J ends, which lost 6 bases and 3 bases, there was a span of 17 bases. This CDR3 has 15 residues. The CDR3 DNA follows: TGTGCCAGCAGGTATCACAGCGACCTGGAAGAGACCCAGTACTTC. It encodes CASRYHSDLEETQYF.

The chain uses TRBV10-3 and TRBJ2-5; the match to TRBD1 covers 11 bases. Per germline, CDR1 ENHRY and CDR2 SYGVKD. Trimming cost V 6 bases and J 5 bases; bases outside gene matches: 5. This CDR3 is built from 14 residues. The CDR3 loop reads CAIRGTGGVETQYF. CDR3 bases: TGTGCCATCAGGGGGACAGGGGGGGTCGAGACCCAGTACTTC.

V is TRBV6-1 and J is TRBJ1-1; D not resolved. Germline V gives CDR1 MNHNS, CDR2 SASEGT. V was pared by 2 bases and J by 1 base, with 11 bases between. The CDR3 loop spans 15 amino acids. CDR3 nucleotide sequence: TGTGCCAGCAGTGAAACTAGGGCAGCGAACACTGAAGCTTTCTTT. It yields the protein CASSETRAANTEAFF.

This clonotype appeared many times. This chain uses TRBV2 with TRBJ2-7; D is unclear. The ends were cut back, 3 bases at V and 1 base at J, with 10 bases in the middle. This CDR3 contains 14 residues. Germline V lookup: CDR1 SNHLY, CDR2 FYNNEI. The CDR3 nucleotides read TGTGCCAGCAGTGACGGCAGCGATTCCTACGAGCAGTACTTC. Encoded protein: CASSDGSDSYEQYF.

This clonotype was seen repeatedly, ten times or more. This chain joins TRBV6-2 or TRBV6-3 and TRBJ2-7; the D gene could be TRBD1 or TRBD2 (6 bases each). The V gene's germline CDR1 is MNHEY and CDR2 SVGEGT. V lost 4 bases, J lost 7 bases, and 20 bases lay in between. This CDR3 spans 15 amino acids. The CDR3 DNA follows: TGTGCCAGCAGTTTAGGAGGGGGGCCATCGGGGGAGCAGTACTTC. Translating gives CASSLGGGPSGEQYF.

This clonotype came up many times. The chain is built from TRBV6-1 and TRBJ1-1; unclear D gene. This CDR3 has 16 residues. V was pared by 7 bases and J by 1 base, with 19 bases between. Germline loops: CDR1 MNHNS, CDR2 SASEGT. The CDR3 loop reads CASTPSGLLGNTEAFF. As DNA, the CDR3 is TGTGCCAGCACACCGAGCGGGCTCTTAGGGAACACTGAAGCTTTCTTT.

This clonotype was observed many times. This sequence joins TRBV27 and TRBJ1-5; 7 positions match TRBD1. Germline V gene lookup returns CDR1 MNHEY and CDR2 SMNVEV (reference sequence). The V segment lost 5 bases and the J segment 0 bases; nucleotides outside the gene matches: 4. The CDR3 spans 15 residues. This chain's CDR3 is CASSPDRLSNQPQHF. In DNA form, the CDR3 reads TGTGCCAGCAGTCCGGACAGGCTTAGCAATCAGCCCCAGCATTTT.

This clonotype has only one observation. This chain links TRBV12-3 or TRBV12-4 with TRBJ2-2, with D possibly TRBD1 on 5 matching bases. V dropped 8 bases and J dropped 6 bases, with 16 bases sitting between them. The CDR3 runs to 14 residues. CDR3 DNA sequence: TGTGCCAGCGACAACAACCCAGGGCCCGGGGAGCTGTTTTTT. Amino acids: CASDNNPGPGELFF.

This clonotype was counted ten times or more. The chain couples TRBV6-5 to TRBJ1-1; the D gene is possibly TRBD1 (5 bases). The length of the CDR3 is 14 residues. Germline CDR1 reads MNHEY; CDR2 reads SVGAGI. Trimming shortened V by 5 bases and J by 4 bases, and 14 bases separated the two germline ends. CDR3 nucleotides: TGTGCCAGCAGTCCGAAGGGGAGAGGCACTGAAGCTTTCTTT. Protein sequence: CASSPKGRGTEAFF.

This clonotype was seen ten or more times. This rearrangement joins TRBV28 to TRBJ1-2, with TRBD1 as a possible D gene (5 bases). Germline V gene data show CDR1 as MDHEN and CDR2 as SYDVKM. Trimming removed 7 bases from V and 4 bases from J, with 22 bases in between. The CDR3 length is 16 residues. The DNA for the CDR3 is TGTGCCAGCACTCAAGTCCGGGACCCTCAGCTCTATGGCTACACCTTC. Protein: CASTQVRDPQLYGYTF.

This clonotype was recorded many times. V gene TRBV28 combines with J gene TRBJ2-7; D is possibly TRBD1 or TRBD2 (5 bases each). The V end was cut by 6 bases, the J end by 7 bases, with 13 bases between. The CDR3 has 12 amino acids. Germline CDR1 and CDR2: MDHEN and SYDVKM. The CDR3: CASRKGPVEQYF. The CDR3 nucleotides read TGTGCCAGCAGGAAGGGACCTGTGGAGCAGTACTTC.

This clonotype was observed a handful of times. The chain combines TRBV6-1 with TRBJ1-6; possible D gene TRBD1, 6 bases. Germline CDR1 reads MNHNS; CDR2 reads SASEGT. V lost 4 bases and J lost 7, with 17 bases in between. The CDR3 runs to 16 residues. CDR3 in amino acids: CASSVLTGQGNSPLHF. The CDR3, as DNA: TGTGCCAGCAGTGTCTTAACAGGGCAAGGGAATTCACCCCTCCACTTT.

This clonotype was detected many times. This sequence joins TRBV4-1 and TRBJ1-2, with TRBD1 as a possible D gene (5 bases). The CDR3 runs to 14 residues. V was pared by 3 bases and J by 8 bases, with 16 bases between. Germline CDR1 and CDR2: MGHRA and YSYEKL. The CDR3 is CASSQRGREDGYTF. DNA for the CDR3: TGCGCCAGCAGCCAGAGAGGCAGGGAGGACGGCTACACCTTC.

The chain has TRBV29-1 and TRBJ2-7, with D unclear. Trimming cost V 5 bases and J 5 bases, with 13 bases left between them. The CDR3 has 12 amino acids. Germline CDR1 SQVTM, CDR2 ANQGSEA. The CDR3 region has the DNA TGCAGCGTTCAATCCGGGTCCAACGAGCAGTACTTC. This sequence encodes CSVQSGSNEQYF.

The CDR3 sequence: CASTKDRWETQYF. The CDR3 nucleotides read TGTGCCAGCACCAAAGACAGGTGGGAGACCCAGTACTTC. The J gene is TRBJ2-5, the V gene TRBV6-2 or TRBV6-3; weak D call: TRBD1 (6 bases). Per the germline V gene, CDR1 is MNHEY and CDR2 is SVGEGT. With 7 bases removed from V and 5 bases from J, the gap between germline ends came to 14 bases. The CDR3 is 13 residues long.

This clonotype has at least ten counts. The chain uses TRBV28 and TRBJ2-7; D ambiguous. Trimming removed 3 bases from V and 5 bases from J, with 5 bases in between. The CDR3 runs 11 residues. Germline V gene sequence: CDR1 MDHEN, CDR2 SYDVKM. The CDR3 DNA reads as TGTGCCAGCAGTTTTTATGACGAGCAGTACTTC. Amino acids: CASSFYDEQYF.